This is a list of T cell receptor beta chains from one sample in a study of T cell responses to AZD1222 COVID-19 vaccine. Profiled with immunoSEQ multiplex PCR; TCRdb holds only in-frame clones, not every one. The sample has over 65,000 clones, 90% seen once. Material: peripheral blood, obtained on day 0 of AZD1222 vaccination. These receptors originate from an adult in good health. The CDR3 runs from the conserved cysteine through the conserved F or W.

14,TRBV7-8,CASSHLGGNQPQHF
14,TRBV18,CASTETGREETQYF
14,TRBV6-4,CASRHNVGTGELFF
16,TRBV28,CASSPTGGATNEKLFF
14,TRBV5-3,CARSLAGGQETQYF
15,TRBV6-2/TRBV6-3,CASSHPGQGNQPQHF
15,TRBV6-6,CASRPGTSSYNEQFF
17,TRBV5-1,CATPGLAVISSYNEQFF
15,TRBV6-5,CASNPTGLAKNIQYF
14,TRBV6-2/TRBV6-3,CASSSLGGSYEQYF
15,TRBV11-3,CASSLLFGGFYEQYF
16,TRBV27,CASSPSSGRGNQPQHF
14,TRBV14,CASSQPGTTLTQYF
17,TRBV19,CASSLSGRRAEYNEQFF
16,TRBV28,CASGVPTGQGAREQYF
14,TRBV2,CASSLRLRNQPQHF
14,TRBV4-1,CASSFNRVAGEAFF
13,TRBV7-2,CASSAFREQPQHF